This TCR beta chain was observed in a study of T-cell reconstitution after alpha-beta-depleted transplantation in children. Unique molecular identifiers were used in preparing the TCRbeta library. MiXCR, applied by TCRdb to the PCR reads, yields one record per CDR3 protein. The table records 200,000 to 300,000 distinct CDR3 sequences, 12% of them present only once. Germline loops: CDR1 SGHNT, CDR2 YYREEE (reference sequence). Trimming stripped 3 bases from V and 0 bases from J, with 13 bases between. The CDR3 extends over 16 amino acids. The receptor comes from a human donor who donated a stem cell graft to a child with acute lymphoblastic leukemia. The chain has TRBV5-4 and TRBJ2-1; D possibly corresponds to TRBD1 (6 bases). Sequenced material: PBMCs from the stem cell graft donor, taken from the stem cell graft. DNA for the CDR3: TGTGCCAGCAGCTCCGGACAGCCAAGCTCCTACAATGAGCAGTTCTTC. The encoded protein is CASSSGQPSSYNEQFF.